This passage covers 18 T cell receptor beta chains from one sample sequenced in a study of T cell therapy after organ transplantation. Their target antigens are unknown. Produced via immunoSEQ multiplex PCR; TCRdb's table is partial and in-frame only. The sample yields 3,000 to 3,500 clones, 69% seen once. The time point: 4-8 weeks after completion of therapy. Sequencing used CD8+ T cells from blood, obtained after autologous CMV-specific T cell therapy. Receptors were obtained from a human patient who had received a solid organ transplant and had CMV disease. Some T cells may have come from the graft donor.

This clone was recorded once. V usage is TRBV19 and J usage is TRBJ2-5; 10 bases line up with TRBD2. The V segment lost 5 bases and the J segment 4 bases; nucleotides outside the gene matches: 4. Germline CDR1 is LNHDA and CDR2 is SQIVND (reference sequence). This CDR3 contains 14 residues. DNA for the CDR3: TGTGCCAGTAGTGCTCTAGCGGGAGTAGAGACCCAGTACTTC. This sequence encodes CASSALAGVETQYF.

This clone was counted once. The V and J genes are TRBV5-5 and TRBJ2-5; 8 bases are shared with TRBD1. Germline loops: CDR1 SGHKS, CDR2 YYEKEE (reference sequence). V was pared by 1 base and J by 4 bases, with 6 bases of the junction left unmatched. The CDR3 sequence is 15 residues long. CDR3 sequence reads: CASSLITGGIETQYF. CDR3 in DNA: TGTGCCAGCAGCTTGATAACAGGGGGAATAGAGACCCAGTACTTC.

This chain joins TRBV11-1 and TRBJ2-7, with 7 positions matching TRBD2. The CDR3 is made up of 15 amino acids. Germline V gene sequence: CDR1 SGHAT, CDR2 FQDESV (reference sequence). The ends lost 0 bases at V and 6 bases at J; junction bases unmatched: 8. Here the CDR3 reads CASSLAGGPLLEQYF. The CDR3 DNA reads TGTGCCAGCAGCTTAGCGGGAGGGCCCCTCCTCGAGCAGTACTTC.

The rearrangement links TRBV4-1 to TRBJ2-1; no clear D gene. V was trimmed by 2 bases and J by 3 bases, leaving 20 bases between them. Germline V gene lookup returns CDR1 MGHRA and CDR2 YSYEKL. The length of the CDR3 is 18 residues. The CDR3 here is CASSQQLFESQGYNEQFF. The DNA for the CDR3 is TGCGCCAGCAGCCAACAACTATTTGAATCCCAAGGCTACAATGAGCAGTTCTTC.

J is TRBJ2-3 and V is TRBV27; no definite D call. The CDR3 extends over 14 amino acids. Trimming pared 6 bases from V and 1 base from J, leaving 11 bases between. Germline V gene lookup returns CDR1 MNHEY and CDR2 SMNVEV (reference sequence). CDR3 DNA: TGTGCCAGCAGCCCACTGGTGGGCACAGATACGCAGTATTTT. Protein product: CASSPLVGTDTQYF.

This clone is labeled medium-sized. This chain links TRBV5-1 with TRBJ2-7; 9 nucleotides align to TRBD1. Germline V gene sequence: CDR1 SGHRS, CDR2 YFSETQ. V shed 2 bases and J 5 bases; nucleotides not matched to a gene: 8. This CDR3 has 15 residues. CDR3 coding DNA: TGCGCCAGCAGCTTAGGGACAGGGAGGGACGACGAGCAGTACGTC. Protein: CASSLGTGRDDEQYV.

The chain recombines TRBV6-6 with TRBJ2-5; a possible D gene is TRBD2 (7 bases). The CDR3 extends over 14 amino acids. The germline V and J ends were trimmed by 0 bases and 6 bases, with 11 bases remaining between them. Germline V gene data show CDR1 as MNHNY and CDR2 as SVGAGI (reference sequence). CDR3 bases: TGTGCCAGCAGTTACTCAGGGGGAGGGAAGACCCAGTACTTC. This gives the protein CASSYSGGGKTQYF.

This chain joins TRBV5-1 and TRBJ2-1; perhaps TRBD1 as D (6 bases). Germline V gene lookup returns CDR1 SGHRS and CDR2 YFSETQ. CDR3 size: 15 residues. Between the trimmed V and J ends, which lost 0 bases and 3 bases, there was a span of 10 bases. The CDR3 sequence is CASSLDREGYNEQFF. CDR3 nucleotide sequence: TGCGCCAGCAGCTTGGACAGGGAAGGCTACAATGAGCAGTTCTTC. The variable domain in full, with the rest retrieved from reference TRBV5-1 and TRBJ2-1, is KAGVTQTPRYLIKTRGQQVTLSCSPISGHRSVSWYQQTPGQGLQFLFEYFSETQRNKGNFPGRFSGRQFSNSRSEMNVSTLELGDSALYLCASSLDREGYNEQFFGPGTRLTVL.

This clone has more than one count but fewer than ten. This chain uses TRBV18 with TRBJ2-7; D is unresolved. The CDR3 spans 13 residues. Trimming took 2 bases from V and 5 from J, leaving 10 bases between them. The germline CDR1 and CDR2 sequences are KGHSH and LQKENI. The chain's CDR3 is CASSPSRTNEQYV. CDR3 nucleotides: TGTGCCAGCTCACCAAGCAGGACGAACGAGCAGTACGTC.

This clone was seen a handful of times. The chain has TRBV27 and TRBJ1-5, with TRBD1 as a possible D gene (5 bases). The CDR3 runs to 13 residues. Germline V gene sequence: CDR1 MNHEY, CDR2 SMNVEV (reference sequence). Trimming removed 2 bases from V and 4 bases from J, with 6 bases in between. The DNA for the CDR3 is TGTGCCAGCAGTTTAAGACAGAATCAGCCCCAGCATTTT. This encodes CASSLRQNQPQHF.

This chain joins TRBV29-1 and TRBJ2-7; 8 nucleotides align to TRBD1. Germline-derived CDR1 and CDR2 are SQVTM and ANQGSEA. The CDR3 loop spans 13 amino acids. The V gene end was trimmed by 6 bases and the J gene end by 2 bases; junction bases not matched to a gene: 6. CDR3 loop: CSVTRDRTYEQYF. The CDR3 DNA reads TGCAGCGTCACCCGGGACAGGACCTACGAGCAGTACTTC.

The CDR3 loop reads CASSLDRQGPPNEQFF. CDR3 coding DNA: TGTGCCAGCAGCTTAGATCGACAGGGCCCCCCGAATGAGCAGTTCTTC. The genes are TRBV7-9 and TRBJ2-1, with TRBD1 matching over 7 bases. Trimming took 1 base from V and 7 from J; bases not matched to a gene: 10. Germline V lookup: CDR1 SEHNR, CDR2 FQNEAQ (reference sequence). The CDR3 is made up of 16 amino acids.

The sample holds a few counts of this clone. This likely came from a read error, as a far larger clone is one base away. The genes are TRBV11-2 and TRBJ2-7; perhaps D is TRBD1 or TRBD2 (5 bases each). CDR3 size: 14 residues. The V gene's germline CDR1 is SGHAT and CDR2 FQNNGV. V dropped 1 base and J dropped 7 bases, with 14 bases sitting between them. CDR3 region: CASSLANEGWEQYF. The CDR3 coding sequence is TGTGCCAGCAGCTTAGCGAATGAGGGGTGGGAGCAGTACTTC.

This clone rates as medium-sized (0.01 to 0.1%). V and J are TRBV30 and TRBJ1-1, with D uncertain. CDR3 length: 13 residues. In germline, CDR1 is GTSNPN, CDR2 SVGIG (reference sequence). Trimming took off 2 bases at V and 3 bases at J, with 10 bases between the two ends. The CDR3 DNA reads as TGTGCCTGGAGTAGGATTTTCGACACTGAAGCTTTCTTT. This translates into CAWSRIFDTEAFF.

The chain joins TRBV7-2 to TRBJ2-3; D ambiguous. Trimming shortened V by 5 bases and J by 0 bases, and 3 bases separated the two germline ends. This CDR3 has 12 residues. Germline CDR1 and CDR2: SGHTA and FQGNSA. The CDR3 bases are TGTGCCAGCAGCCGGAGCACAGATACGCAGTATTTT. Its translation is CASSRSTDTQYF.

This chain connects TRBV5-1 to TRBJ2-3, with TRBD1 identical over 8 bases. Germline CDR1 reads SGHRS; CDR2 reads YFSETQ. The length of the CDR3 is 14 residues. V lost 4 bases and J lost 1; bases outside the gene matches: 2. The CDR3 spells CASSPDRGTDTQYF. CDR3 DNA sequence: TGCGCCAGCAGCCCGGACAGGGGCACAGATACGCAGTATTTT.

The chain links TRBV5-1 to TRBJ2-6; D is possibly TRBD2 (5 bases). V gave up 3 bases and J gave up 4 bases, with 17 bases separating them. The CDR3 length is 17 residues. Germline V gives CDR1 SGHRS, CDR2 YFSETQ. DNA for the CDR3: TGCGCCAGCAGCTCCCAGGCCCCGGGATGGGGGGCCAACGTCCTGACTTTC. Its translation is CASSSQAPGWGANVLTF.

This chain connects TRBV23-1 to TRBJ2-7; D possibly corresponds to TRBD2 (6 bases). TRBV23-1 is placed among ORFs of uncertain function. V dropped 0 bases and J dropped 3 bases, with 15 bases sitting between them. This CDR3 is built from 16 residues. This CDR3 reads CASSQSSRGSDYEQYF. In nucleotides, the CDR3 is TGCGCCAGCAGTCAATCTTCGCGGGGATCGGACTACGAGCAGTACTTC.